Following are 4 T cell receptor beta chains from one sample sequenced in a study of T cells and Merkel cell carcinoma outcomes. Measured with immunoSEQ multiplex PCR; TCRdb has only the in-frame clones, and not every one. Among around 8,900 clones listed, around 84% were seen once. The sequenced sample was tumor tissue from Merkel cell carcinoma. These receptors were obtained from a human donor with Merkel cell carcinoma.

The genes are TRBV18 and TRBJ1-3; no definite D call. The V gene's germline CDR1 is KGHSH and CDR2 LQKENI. Trimming stripped 2 bases from V and 3 bases from J, with 11 bases between. The CDR3 length is 15 residues. The CDR3 region is CASSPGVGFGNTIYF. DNA for the CDR3: TGTGCCAGCTCACCAGGGGTCGGGTTTGGAAACACCATATATTTT.

This clone was seen once. This sequence joins TRBV2 and TRBJ1-1; D not resolved. Trimming pared 10 bases from V and 11 bases from J, leaving 23 bases between. The CDR3 is 13 residues long. The germline V gene has CDR1 SNHLY and CDR2 FYNNEI. The CDR3, as DNA: TGTGCCAACGGCATTTTATCTCCCTCGGTGGCTTTCTTT. It is translated as CANGILSPSVAFF.

The rearrangement joins TRBV5-1 to TRBJ2-1; maybe TRBD1 (5 bases). The CDR3 extends over 16 amino acids. Germline V gene lookup returns CDR1 SGHRS and CDR2 YFSETQ. The V gene lost 2 bases and the J gene lost 4 bases, with 16 bases spanning the gap. As DNA, the CDR3 is TGCGCCAGCAGCTTAAATCCAGGACAAGCGTACAATGAGCAGTTCTTC. Protein product: CASSLNPGQAYNEQFF.

The chain recombines TRBV7-9 with TRBJ2-7; a weak D match, TRBD1 (7 bases). The CDR3 runs 19 residues. Between the trimmed V and J ends, which lost 1 base and 0 bases, there was a span of 22 bases. The germline V gene encodes CDR1 SEHNR and CDR2 FQNEAQ (reference sequence). The CDR3 DNA reads as TGTGCCAGCAGCTTAGGAAGGAGGGACAGCCAACCGCCCTCCTACGAGCAGTACTTC. Residues: CASSLGRRDSQPPSYEQYF.